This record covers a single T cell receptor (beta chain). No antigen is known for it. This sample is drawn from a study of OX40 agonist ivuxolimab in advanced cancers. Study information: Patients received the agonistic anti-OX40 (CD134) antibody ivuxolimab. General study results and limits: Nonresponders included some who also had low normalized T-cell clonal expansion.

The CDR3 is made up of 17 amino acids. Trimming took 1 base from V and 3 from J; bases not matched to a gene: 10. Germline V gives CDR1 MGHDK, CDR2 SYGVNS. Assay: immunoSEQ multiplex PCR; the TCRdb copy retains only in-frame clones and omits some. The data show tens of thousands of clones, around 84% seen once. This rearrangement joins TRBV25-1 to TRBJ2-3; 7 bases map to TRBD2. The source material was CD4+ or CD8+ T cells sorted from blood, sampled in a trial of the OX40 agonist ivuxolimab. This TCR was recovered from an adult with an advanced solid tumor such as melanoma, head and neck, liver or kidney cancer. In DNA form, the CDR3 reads TGTGCCAGCAGTGAATTGAAAAGCGGGACCCAGACAGATACGCAGTATTTT. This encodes CASSELKSGTQTDTQYF.